This T cell receptor beta chain was captured in a study of T cells in Graves' hyperthyroidism and ophthalmopathy. Whole-study results and caveats: Onset of ophthalmopathy came a median around 6.5 months after the model predicted it. Most expanded thyroid clonotypes above 0.001 also appeared in blood.

Each diagnosis was grounded in clinical symptoms, serum thyroxine and TRAb, thyroid ultrasound, and orbital computed tomography. A 10 ml volume of fresh peripheral blood provided the PBMCs. This clonotype appeared many times. No antigen is known for it. Using RNA transcripts as the source, TCR beta CDR3 regions were amplified. During a first-round RT-PCR of the TCR CDR3, the HTBI primer set was used. TCRdb passed the multiplex PCR reads through MiXCR, listing each CDR3 protein once. This table holds about 640,000 distinct CDR3 sequences, about 14% found once. With 0 bases clipped from V and 8 bases from J, the junction kept 2 bases outside the gene matches. The CDR3 is 13 residues long. Germline CDR1 and CDR2: LGHDT and YNNKEL (reference sequence).

The TCR was taken from a woman aged 45-60 years with Graves' ophthalmopathy. Material: blood. The rearrangement uses TRBV3-1 and TRBJ1-2; 8 bases are a match to TRBD1. The CDR3 region has the DNA TGTGCCAGCAGCCAAGACAGGGGGCAAGGCTACACCTTC. Its translation: CASSQDRGQGYTF.